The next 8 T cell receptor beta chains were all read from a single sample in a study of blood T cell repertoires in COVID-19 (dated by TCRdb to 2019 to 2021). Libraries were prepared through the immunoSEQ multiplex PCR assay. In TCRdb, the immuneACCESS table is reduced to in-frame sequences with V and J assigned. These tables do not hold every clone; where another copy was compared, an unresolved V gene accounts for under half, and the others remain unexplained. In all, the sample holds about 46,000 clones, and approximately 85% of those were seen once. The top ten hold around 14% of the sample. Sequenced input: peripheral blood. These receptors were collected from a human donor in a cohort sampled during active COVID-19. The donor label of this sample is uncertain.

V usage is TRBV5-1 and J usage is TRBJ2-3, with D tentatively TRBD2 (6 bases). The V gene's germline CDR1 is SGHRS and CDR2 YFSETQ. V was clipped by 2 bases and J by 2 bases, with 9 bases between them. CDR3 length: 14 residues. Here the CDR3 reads CASSFSGDTDTQYF. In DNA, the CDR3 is TGCGCCAGCAGCTTTTCGGGAGACACAGATACGCAGTATTTT.

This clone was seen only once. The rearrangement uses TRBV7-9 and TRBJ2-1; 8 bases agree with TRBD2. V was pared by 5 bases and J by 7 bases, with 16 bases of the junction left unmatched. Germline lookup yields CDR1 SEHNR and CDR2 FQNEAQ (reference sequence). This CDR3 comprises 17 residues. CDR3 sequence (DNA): TGTGCCAGCAGCCCCGGGTGGCGGGGGGTTTGGTCAAATGAGCAGTTCTTC. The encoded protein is CASSPGWRGVWSNEQFF. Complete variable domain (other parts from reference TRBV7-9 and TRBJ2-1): DTGVSQNPRHKITKRGQNVTFRCDPISEHNRLYWYRQTLGQGPEFLTYFQNEAQLEKSRLLSDRFSAERPKGSFSTLEIQRTEQGDSAMYLCASSPGWRGVWSNEQFFGPGTRLTVL.

The CDR3 DNA reads as TGCGCCAGCAGCTTCCAGGGCCCTACCTACGAGCAGTACTTC. It encodes CASSFQGPTYEQYF. V and J are TRBV5-1 and TRBJ2-7; tentative D call: TRBD1 (5 bases). Germline V gene sequence: CDR1 SGHRS, CDR2 YFSETQ. The CDR3 totals 14 residues. V lost 2 bases, J lost 2 bases, and 11 bases lay in between.

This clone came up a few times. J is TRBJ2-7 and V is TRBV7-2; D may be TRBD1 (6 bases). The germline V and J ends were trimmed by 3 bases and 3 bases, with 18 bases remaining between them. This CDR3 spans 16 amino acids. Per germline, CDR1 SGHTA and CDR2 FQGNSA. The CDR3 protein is CASSLGPNRGYYEQYF. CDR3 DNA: TGTGCCAGCAGCTTGGGACCCAATAGGGGGTACTACGAGCAGTACTTC.

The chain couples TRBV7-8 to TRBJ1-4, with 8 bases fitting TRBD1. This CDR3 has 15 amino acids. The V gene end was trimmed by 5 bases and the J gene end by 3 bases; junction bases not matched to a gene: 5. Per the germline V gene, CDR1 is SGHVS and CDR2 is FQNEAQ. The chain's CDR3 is CASSGQGRSNEKLFF. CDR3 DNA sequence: TGTGCCAGCAGCGGACAGGGAAGGTCTAATGAAAAACTGTTTTTT.

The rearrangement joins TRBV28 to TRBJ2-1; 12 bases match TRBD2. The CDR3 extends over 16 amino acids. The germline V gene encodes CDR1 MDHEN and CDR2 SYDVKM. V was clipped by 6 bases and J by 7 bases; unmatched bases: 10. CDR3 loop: CASSLASGGAKNEQFF. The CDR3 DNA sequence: TGTGCCAGCAGCCTTGCTAGCGGGGGGGCCAAAAATGAGCAGTTCTTC.

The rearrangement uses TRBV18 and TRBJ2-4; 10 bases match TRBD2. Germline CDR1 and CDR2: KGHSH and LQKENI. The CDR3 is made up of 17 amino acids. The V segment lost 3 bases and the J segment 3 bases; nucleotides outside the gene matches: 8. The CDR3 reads CASSPNYSGGDKNIQYF. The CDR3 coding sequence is TGTGCCAGCTCACCTAATTACAGCGGGGGGGACAAAAACATTCAGTACTTC.

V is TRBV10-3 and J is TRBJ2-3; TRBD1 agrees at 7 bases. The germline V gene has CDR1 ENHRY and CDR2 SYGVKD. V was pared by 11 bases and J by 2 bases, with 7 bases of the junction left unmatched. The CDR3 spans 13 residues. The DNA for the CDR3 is TGTGCCGCCAGGGACAGCCTCACAGATACGCAGTATTTT. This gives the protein CAARDSLTDTQYF.